This T cell receptor beta chain was identified in a study of blood T cells in healthy people across ages. V lost 5 bases to trimming and J lost 3 bases, with 13 bases between them. There are 14 residues in the CDR3. Through a sample-barcoded 5' primer and a J-beta primer mix, a second PCR was run for about 7 to 12 cycles. Each single sample gave us at least 2.5 million CDR3-containing paired-end reads. A single record per CDR3 protein comes from TCRdb applying MiXCR to the 5' RACE reads. The sample contains 1 million or so distinct CDR3 sequences, almost 25% of which appear only once. Every donor provided roughly 10 milliliters of peripheral blood. This same sample was also taken into another study, of T cells of mothers and their children. That publication notes: The overlap seen between related mothers and children slightly exceeded that of unrelated pairs, though not significantly.

Specimen: blood. This TCR was sampled from a girl aged 2-9 years in good health. The chain recombines TRBV12-3 or TRBV12-4 with TRBJ2-5, with D possibly TRBD2 on 5 matching bases. CDR3 loop: CASSHTGIEETQYF. CDR3 nucleotide sequence: TGTGCCAGCAGTCATACGGGGATTGAAGAGACCCAGTACTTC.